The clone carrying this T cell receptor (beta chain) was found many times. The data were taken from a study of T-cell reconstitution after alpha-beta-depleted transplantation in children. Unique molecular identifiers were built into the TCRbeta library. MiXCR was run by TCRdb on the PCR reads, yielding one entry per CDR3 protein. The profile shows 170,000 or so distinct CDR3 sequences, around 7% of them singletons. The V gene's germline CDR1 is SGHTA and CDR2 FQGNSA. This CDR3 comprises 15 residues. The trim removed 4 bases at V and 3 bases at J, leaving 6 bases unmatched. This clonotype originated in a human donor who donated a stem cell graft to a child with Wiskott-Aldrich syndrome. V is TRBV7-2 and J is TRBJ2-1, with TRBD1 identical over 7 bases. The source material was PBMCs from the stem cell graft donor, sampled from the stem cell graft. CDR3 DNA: TGTGCCAGCAGCTCCTCCGGGACAGACTACAATGAGCAGTTCTTC. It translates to CASSSSGTDYNEQFF.